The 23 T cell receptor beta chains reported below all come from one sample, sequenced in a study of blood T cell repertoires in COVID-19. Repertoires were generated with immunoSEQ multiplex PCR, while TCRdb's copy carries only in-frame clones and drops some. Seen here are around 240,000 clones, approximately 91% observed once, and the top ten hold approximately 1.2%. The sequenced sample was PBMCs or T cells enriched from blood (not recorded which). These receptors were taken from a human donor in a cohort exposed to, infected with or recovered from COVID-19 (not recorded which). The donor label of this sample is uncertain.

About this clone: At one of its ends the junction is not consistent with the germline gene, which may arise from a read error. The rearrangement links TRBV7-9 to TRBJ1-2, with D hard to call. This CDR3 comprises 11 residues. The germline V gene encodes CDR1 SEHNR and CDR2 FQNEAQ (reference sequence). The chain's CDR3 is CASSIKAFNSF. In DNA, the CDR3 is TGTGCCAGCAGCATAAAAGCTTTTAACTCCTTC.

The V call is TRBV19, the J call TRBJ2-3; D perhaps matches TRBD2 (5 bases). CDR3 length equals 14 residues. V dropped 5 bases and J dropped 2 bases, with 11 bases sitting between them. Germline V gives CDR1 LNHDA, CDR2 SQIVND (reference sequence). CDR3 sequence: CASSPQRDTDTQYF. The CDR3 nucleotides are TGTGCCAGTAGTCCACAGAGGGACACAGATACGCAGTATTTT.

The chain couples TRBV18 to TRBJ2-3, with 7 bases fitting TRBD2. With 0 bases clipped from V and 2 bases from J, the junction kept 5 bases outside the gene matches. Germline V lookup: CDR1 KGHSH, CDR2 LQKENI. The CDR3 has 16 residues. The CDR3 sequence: CASSPPREGSTDTQYF. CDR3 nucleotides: TGTGCCAGCTCACCACCTAGGGAGGGCTCCACAGATACGCAGTATTTT. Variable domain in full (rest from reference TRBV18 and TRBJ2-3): NAGVMQNPRHLVRRRGQEARLRCSPMKGHSHVYWYRQLPEEGLKFMVYLQKENIIDESGMPKERFSAEFPKEGPSILRIQQVVRGDSAAYFCASSPPREGSTDTQYFGPGTRLTVL.

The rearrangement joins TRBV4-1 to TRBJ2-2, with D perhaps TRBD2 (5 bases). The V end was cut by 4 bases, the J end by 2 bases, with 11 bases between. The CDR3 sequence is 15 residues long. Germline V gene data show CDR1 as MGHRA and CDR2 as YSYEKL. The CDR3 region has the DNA TGCGCCAGCAGCCCAGGACTCGTAAACACCGGGGAGCTGTTTTTT. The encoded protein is CASSPGLVNTGELFF.

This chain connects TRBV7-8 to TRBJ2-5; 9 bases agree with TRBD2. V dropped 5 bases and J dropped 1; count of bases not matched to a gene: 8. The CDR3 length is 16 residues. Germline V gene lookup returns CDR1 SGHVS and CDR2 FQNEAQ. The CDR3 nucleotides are TGTGCCAGCAGCCCGCGGGGGGGCTCAGCCCAAGAGACCCAGTACTTC. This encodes CASSPRGGSAQETQYF. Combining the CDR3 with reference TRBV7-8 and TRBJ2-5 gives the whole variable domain GAGVSQSPRYKVAKRGQDVALRCDPISGHVSLFWYQQALGQGPEFLTYFQNEAQLDKSGLPSDRFFAERPEGSVSTLKIQRTQQEDSAVYLCASSPRGGSAQETQYFGPGTRLLVL.

CDR3 nucleotides: TGTGCCAGCAGTCTCGGACAGGGTAATTCACCCCTCCACTTT. Translation: CASSLGQGNSPLHF. The chain employs TRBV6-5 and TRBJ1-6; the match to TRBD1 covers 8 bases. CDR3 length: 14 residues. With 5 bases clipped from V and 6 bases from J, the junction kept 3 bases outside the gene matches. Germline CDR1 and CDR2: MNHEY and SVGAGI.

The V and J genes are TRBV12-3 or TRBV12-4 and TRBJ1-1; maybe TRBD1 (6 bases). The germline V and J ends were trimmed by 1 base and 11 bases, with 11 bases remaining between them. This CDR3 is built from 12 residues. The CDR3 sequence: CASSLGPQGAFF. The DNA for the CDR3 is TGTGCCAGCAGTTTAGGCCCCCAGGGGGCTTTCTTT.

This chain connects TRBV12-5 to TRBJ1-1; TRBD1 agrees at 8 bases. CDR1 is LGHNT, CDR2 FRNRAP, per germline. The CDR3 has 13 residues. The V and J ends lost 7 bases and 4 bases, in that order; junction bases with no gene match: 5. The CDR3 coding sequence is TGTGCTAGTGTCCCACAGGGGGGCACTGAAGCTTTCTTT. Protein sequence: CASVPQGGTEAFF.

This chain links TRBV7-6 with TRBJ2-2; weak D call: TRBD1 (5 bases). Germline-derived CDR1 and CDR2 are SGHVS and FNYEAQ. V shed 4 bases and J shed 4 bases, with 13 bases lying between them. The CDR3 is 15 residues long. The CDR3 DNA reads TGTGCCAGCAGCTCAGACCATACAGGCACCGGGGAGCTGTTTTTT. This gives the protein CASSSDHTGTGELFF.

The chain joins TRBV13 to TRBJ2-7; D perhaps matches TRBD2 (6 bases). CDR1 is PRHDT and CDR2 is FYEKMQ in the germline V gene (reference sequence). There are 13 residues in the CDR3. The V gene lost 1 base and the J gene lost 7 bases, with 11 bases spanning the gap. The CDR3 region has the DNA TGTGCCAGCAGCTTAGTCAGGGCGGGGGAGCAGTACTTC. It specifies CASSLVRAGEQYF.

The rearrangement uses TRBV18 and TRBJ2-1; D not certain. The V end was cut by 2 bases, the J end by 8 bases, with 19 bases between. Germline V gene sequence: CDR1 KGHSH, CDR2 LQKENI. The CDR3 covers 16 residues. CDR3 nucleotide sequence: TGTGCCAGCTCACCAAATTCTGACTTCTTAGTACATGAGCAGTTCTTC. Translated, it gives CASSPNSDFLVHEQFF. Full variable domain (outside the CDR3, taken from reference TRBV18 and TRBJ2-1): NAGVMQNPRHLVRRRGQEARLRCSPMKGHSHVYWYRQLPEEGLKFMVYLQKENIIDESGMPKERFSAEFPKEGPSILRIQQVVRGDSAAYFCASSPNSDFLVHEQFFGPGTRLTVL.

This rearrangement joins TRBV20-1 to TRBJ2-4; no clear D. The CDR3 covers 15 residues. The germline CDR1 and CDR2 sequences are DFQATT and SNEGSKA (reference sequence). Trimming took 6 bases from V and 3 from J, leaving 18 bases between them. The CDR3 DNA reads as TGCAGTGCCAGTAGTGGAGCGACGAGCAAAAACATTCAGTACTTC. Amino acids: CSASSGATSKNIQYF.

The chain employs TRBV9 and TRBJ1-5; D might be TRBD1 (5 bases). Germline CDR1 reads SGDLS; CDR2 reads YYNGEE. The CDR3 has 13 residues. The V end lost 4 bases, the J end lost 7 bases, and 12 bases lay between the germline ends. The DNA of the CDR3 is TGTGCCAGCAGCATGACAGAGTTCCAGCCCCAGCATTTT. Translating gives CASSMTEFQPQHF. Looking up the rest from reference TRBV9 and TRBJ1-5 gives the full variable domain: DSGVTQTPKHLITATGQRVTLRCSPRSGDLSVYWYQQSLDQGLQFLIQYYNGEERAKGNILERFSAQQFPDLHSELNLSSLELGDSALYFCASSMTEFQPQHFGDGTRLSIL.

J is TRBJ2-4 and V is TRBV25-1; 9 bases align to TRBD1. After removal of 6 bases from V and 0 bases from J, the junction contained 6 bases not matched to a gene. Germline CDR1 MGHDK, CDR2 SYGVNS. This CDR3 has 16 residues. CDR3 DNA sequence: TGTGCCAGCAGCCAGGACAGGGGTATAGCCAAAAACATTCAGTACTTC. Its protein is CASSQDRGIAKNIQYF.

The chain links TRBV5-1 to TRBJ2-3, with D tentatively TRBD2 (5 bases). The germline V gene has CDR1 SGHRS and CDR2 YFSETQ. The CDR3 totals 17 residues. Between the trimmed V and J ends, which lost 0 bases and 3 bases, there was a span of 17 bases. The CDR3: CASSLEGVGLGTDTQYF. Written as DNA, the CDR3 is TGCGCCAGCAGCTTGGAGGGAGTGGGTTTAGGTACAGATACGCAGTATTTT.

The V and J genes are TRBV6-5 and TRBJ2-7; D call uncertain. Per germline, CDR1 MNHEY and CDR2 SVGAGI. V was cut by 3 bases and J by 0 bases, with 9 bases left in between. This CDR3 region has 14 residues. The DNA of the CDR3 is TGTGCCAGCAGTTATCTACCGGGCTCCTACGAGCAGTACTTC. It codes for CASSYLPGSYEQYF.

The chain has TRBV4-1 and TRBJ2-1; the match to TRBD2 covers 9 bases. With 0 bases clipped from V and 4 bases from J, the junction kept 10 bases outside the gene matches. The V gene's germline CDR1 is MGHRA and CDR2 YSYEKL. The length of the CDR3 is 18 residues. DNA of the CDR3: TGCGCCAGCAGCCAAGAGAGCGGGGGGCCCCCACTTTACAATGAGCAGTTCTTC. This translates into CASSQESGGPPLYNEQFF.

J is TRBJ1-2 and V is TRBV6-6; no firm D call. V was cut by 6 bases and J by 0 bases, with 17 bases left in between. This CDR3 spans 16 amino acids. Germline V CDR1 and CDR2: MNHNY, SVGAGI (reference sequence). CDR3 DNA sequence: TGTGCCAGCAGCCCCGTGTTAGGAGATTCTAACTATGGCTACACCTTC. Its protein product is CASSPVLGDSNYGYTF.

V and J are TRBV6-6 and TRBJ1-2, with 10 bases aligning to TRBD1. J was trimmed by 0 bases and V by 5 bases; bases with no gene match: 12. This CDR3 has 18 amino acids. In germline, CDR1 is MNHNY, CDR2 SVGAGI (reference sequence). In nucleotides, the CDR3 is TGTGCCAGCAGTCCTTATTCGACAGGGGGCTTAGCTAACTATGGCTACACCTTC. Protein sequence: CASSPYSTGGLANYGYTF.

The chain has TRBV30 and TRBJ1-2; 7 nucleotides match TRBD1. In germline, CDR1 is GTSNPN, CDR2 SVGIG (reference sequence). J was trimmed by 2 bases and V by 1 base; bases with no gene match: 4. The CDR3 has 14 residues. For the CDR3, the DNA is TGTGCCTGGAGTGCCTCGGGACAGAACTATGGCTACACCTTC. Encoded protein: CAWSASGQNYGYTF.

The CDR3 DNA is TGTGCCAGCAGTTACGAGTCAGGGGGAAACTATGGCTACACCTTC. Its translation: CASSYESGGNYGYTF. The chain uses TRBV6-5 and TRBJ1-2; TRBD1 aligns across 7 bases. V lost 2 bases, J lost 2 bases, and 5 bases stayed unmatched. From germline, CDR1 is MNHEY and CDR2 SVGAGI. CDR3 length equals 15 residues.

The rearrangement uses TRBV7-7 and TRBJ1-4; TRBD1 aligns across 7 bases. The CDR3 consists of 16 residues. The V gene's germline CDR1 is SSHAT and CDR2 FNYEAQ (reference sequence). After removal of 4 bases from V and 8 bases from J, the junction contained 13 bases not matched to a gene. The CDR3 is CASSSGGNVLGEKLFF. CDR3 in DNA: TGTGCCAGCAGCTCAGGGGGTAACGTTTTGGGGGAAAAACTGTTTTTT.

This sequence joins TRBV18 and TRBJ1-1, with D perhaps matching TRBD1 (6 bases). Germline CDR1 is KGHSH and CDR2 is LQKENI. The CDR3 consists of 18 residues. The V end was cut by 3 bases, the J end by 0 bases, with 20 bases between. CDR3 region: CASSPPGATGFMNTEAFF. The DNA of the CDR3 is TGTGCCAGCTCACCCCCTGGTGCGACAGGTTTCATGAACACTGAAGCTTTCTTT.